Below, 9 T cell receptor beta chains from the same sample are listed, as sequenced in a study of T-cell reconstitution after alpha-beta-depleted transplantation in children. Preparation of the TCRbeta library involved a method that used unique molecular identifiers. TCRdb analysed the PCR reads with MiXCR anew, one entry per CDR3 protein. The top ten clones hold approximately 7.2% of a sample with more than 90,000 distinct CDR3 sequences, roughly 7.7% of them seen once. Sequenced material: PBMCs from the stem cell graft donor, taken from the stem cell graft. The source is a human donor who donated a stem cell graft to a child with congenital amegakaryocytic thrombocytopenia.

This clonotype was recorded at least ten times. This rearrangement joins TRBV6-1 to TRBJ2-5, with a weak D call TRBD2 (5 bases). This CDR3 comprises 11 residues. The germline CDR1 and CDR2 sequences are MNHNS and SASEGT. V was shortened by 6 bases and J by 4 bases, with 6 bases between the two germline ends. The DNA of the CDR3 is TGTGCCAGCAGGGACTTAGAGACCCAGTACTTC. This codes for CASRDLETQYF.

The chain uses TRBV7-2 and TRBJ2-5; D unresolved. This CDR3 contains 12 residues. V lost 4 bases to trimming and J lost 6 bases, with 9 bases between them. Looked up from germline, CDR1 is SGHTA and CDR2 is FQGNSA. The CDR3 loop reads CASSSDIQTQYF. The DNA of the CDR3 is TGTGCCAGCAGCTCCGACATCCAGACCCAGTACTTC.

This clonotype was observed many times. CDR3 sequence: CASSSRQGIGQPQHF. The CDR3 DNA reads TGTGCCAGCAGTTCCCGACAGGGGATCGGTCAGCCCCAGCATTTT. V is TRBV12-3 or TRBV12-4 and J is TRBJ1-5, with 8 bases matching TRBD1. The CDR3 loop spans 15 amino acids. V gave up 4 bases and J gave up 6 bases; unmatched junction bases: 8.

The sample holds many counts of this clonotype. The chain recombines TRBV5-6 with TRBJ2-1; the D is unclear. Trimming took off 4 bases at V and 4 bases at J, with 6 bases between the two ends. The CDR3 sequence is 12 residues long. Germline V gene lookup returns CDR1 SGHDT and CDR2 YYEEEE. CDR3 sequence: CASSAVYNEQFF. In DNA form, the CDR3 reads TGTGCCAGCAGCGCCGTATACAATGAGCAGTTCTTC.

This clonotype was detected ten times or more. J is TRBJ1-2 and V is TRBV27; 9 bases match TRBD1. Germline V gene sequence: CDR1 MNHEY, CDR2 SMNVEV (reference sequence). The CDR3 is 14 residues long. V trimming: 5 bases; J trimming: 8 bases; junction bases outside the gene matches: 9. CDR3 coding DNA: TGTGCCAGCAGTACCCGGGACAGGGATATGGGCTACACCTTC. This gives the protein CASSTRDRDMGYTF.

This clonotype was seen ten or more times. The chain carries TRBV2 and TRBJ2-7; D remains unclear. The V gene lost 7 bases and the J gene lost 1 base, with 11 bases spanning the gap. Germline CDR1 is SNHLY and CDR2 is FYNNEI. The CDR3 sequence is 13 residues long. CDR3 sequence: CASIKGGSYEQYF. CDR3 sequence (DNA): TGTGCCAGCATCAAAGGCGGATCCTACGAGCAGTACTTC.

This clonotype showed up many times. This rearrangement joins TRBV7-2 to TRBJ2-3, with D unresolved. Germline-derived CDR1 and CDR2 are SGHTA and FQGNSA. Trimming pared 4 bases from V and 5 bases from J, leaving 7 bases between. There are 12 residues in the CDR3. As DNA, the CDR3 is TGTGCCAGCAGCTCAGGAGTAGATACGCAGTATTTT. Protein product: CASSSGVDTQYF.

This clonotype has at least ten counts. CDR3 region: CSARDPRLGYTF. The CDR3 bases are TGCAGTGCTAGAGATCCCAGGTTAGGCTACACCTTC. The chain links TRBV20-1 to TRBJ1-2; D unclear. Trimming left V 0 bases short and J 8 bases short, with 10 bases between. Per germline, CDR1 DFQATT and CDR2 SNEGSKA (reference sequence). The CDR3 runs to 12 residues.

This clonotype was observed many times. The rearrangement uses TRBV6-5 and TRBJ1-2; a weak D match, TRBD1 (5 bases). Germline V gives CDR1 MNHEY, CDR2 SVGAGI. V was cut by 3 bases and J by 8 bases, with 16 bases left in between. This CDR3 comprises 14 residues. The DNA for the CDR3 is TGTGCCAGCAGTTATGTCGGGACGGTCGGCGGCTACACCTTC. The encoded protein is CASSYVGTVGGYTF.